The 25 T cell receptor beta chains reported below all come from one sample, sequenced in a study of blood T cells in healthy people across ages. A J-beta primer mix and a sample-barcoded 5' primer were used in a second PCR of roughly 6 to 12 cycles. TCRdb reprocessed the 5' RACE reads with MiXCR, giving one entry per CDR3 protein. This sample has over 1,200,000 distinct CDR3 sequences; 59% occur once, and the top ten carry over 5%. Sequencing was performed on blood. Receptors originate from a man in his late teens or twenties in good health.

The V and J genes are TRBV11-1 and TRBJ1-2, with a weak D call TRBD1 (6 bases). Germline lookup yields CDR1 SGHAT and CDR2 FQDESV (reference sequence). This CDR3 has 13 residues. With 5 bases removed from V and 4 bases from J, the gap between germline ends came to 11 bases. CDR3 sequence: CASSVRTAYGYTF. CDR3 coding DNA: TGTGCCAGCAGCGTCCGGACAGCCTATGGCTACACCTTC.

V gene TRBV7-2 combines with J gene TRBJ2-3, with D unresolved. Trimming took 5 bases from V and 2 from J, leaving 11 bases between them. There are 14 residues in the CDR3. Germline V gives CDR1 SGHTA, CDR2 FQGNSA. This CDR3 is CASSVTFTTDTQYF. In nucleotides, the CDR3 is TGTGCCAGCAGCGTAACCTTTACCACAGATACGCAGTATTTT. The full variable domain, rest sourced from reference TRBV7-2 and TRBJ2-3, is GAGVSQSPSNKVTEKGKDVELRCDPISGHTALYWYRQSLGQGLEFLIYFQGNSAPDKSGLPSDRFSAERTGGSVSTLTIQRTQQEDSAVYLCASSVTFTTDTQYFGPGTRLTVL.

This clonotype was found a few times. The CDR3, as DNA: TGTGCCAGCAGCCAAGCGGGGGCCTCCTACGAGCAGTACTTC. Translating it yields CASSQAGASYEQYF. The V and J genes are TRBV7-9 and TRBJ2-7; 8 nucleotides agree with TRBD2. The length of the CDR3 is 14 residues. With 5 bases clipped from V and 0 bases from J, the junction kept 3 bases outside the gene matches. Germline assignment: CDR1 SEHNR and CDR2 FQNEAQ (reference sequence). The variable domain in full, with the rest retrieved from reference TRBV7-9 and TRBJ2-7, is DTGVSQNPRHKITKRGQNVTFRCDPISEHNRLYWYRQTLGQGPEFLTYFQNEAQLEKSRLLSDRFSAERPKGSFSTLEIQRTEQGDSAMYLCASSQAGASYEQYFGPGTRLTVT.

This clonotype was seen more than once but under ten times. The gene calls are TRBV29-1 and TRBJ2-1; D is unclear. The germline V and J ends were trimmed by 2 bases and 6 bases, with 17 bases remaining between them. The CDR3 totals 15 residues. Germline V gene lookup returns CDR1 SQVTM and CDR2 ANQGSEA. The CDR3 protein is CSVESGLSPLNEQFF. CDR3 coding DNA: TGCAGCGTTGAATCCGGCCTCTCGCCCCTCAATGAGCAGTTCTTC.

The gene calls are TRBV29-1 and TRBJ2-3; TRBD1 matches 7 bases. The germline V gene has CDR1 SQVTM and CDR2 ANQGSEA. The trim removed 6 bases at V and 6 bases at J, leaving 9 bases unmatched. The length of the CDR3 is 13 residues. The CDR3 region is CSVPGQRRDTQYF. DNA for the CDR3: TGCAGCGTGCCGGGACAGAGAAGGGATACGCAGTATTTT.

The V gene is TRBV6-5, the J gene TRBJ1-2; 9 nucleotides match TRBD1. The CDR3 runs 14 residues. The germline V gene has CDR1 MNHEY and CDR2 SVGAGI. V lost 6 bases, J lost 7 bases, and 9 bases stayed unmatched. The CDR3 bases are TGTGCCAGCAGACGGAGTACAGGGGGCCCTGGCTACACCTTC. It specifies CASRRSTGGPGYTF.

J is TRBJ2-7 and V is TRBV29-1; D is possibly TRBD1 or TRBD2 (5 bases each). The CDR3 totals 13 residues. Germline assignment: CDR1 SQVTM and CDR2 ANQGSEA. V was clipped by 6 bases and J by 3 bases, with 15 bases between them. This CDR3 is CSVAGTENYEQYF. The CDR3 coding sequence is TGCAGCGTCGCCGGGACCGAGAACTACGAGCAGTACTTC.

This clonotype was observed a handful of times. The V call is TRBV12-5, the J call TRBJ1-2; TRBD1 agrees at 9 bases. Per the germline V gene, CDR1 is LGHNT and CDR2 is FRNRAP. V was clipped by 5 bases and J by 1 base; unmatched bases: 5. The CDR3 contains 15 residues. The CDR3 loop reads CASGIGTGINYGYTF. Written as DNA, the CDR3 is TGTGCTAGTGGTATAGGGACAGGGATTAACTATGGCTACACCTTC.

Note on this clonotype: Sequence at one end of the junction differs from germline and may be a read error. The rearrangement joins TRBV5-1 to TRBJ1-6, with 7 nucleotides matching TRBD1. Germline V gives CDR1 SGHRS, CDR2 YFSETQ. CDR3 length equals 15 residues. The CDR3 loop reads CASTLWGTANSPLHF. The CDR3 DNA reads TGCGCCAGCACCTTGTGGGGGACAGCAAATTCACCCCTCCACTTT.

The chain recombines TRBV29-1 with TRBJ2-4, with D perhaps TRBD1 (6 bases). Trimming left V 7 bases short and J 9 bases short, with 16 bases between. Germline lookup yields CDR1 SQVTM and CDR2 ANQGSEA. There are 12 residues in the CDR3. CDR3 protein: CSGVATGRIQYF. The CDR3 coding sequence is TGCAGCGGGGTCGCTACAGGGCGCATTCAGTACTTC.

The J gene is TRBJ2-6, the V gene TRBV29-1; weak D call: TRBD1 (5 bases). Germline V gene sequence: CDR1 SQVTM, CDR2 ANQGSEA. The CDR3 contains 15 residues. Trimming left V 3 bases short and J 5 bases short, with 14 bases between. The CDR3 loop is CSVEDTRARANVLTF. DNA for the CDR3: TGCAGCGTTGAGGACACTCGAGCTAGGGCCAACGTCCTGACTTTC.

The chain combines TRBV30 with TRBJ2-7, with D possibly matching TRBD1 (5 bases). The CDR3 loop spans 12 amino acids. Trimming cost V 7 bases and J 0 bases, with 10 bases left between them. The germline V gene encodes CDR1 GTSNPN and CDR2 SVGIG (reference sequence). CDR3 nucleotides: TGTGCCTTGACAGTGAACTCCTACGAGCAGTACTTC. The encoded protein is CALTVNSYEQYF.

This chain links TRBV20-1 with TRBJ2-2, with TRBD1 matching 12 bases. The CDR3 has 17 residues. Trimming cost V 1 base and J 0 bases; bases outside gene matches: 3. Looked up from germline, CDR1 is DFQATT and CDR2 is SNEGSKA (reference sequence). CDR3 in amino acids: CSARGDRGPTNTGELFF. DNA for the CDR3: TGCAGTGCTAGAGGGGACAGGGGGCCAACGAACACCGGGGAGCTGTTTTTT.

This sequence joins TRBV6-2 or TRBV6-3 and TRBJ1-1; perhaps TRBD1 as D (6 bases). Trimming stripped 8 bases from V and 2 bases from J, with 21 bases between. CDR1 and CDR2 (germline): MNHEY, SVGEGT. This CDR3 spans 16 amino acids. CDR3 sequence: CASEGNDRPPNTEAFF. CDR3 in DNA: TGTGCCAGCGAGGGGAATGACAGGCCCCCCAACACTGAAGCTTTCTTT.

The chain couples TRBV12-3 or TRBV12-4 to TRBJ2-5; D may correspond to TRBD1 or TRBD2 (6 bases each). The CDR3 spans 14 residues. Trimming left V 3 bases short and J 11 bases short, with 19 bases between. This CDR3 is CASSLGARGGGQYF. The CDR3 DNA reads TGTGCCAGCAGTTTGGGAGCCAGGGGAGGCGGGCAGTACTTC.

The V gene is TRBV6-5, the J gene TRBJ2-1, with D uncertain. Germline CDR1 MNHEY, CDR2 SVGAGI. The CDR3 has 14 residues. V was cut by 0 bases and J by 5 bases, with 8 bases left in between. CDR3 protein: CASSYSFSNNEQFF. The DNA for the CDR3 is TGTGCCAGCAGTTACTCCTTCTCTAACAATGAGCAGTTCTTC.

The chain links TRBV28 to TRBJ2-7, with D possibly called TRBD1 or TRBD2 (5 bases each). Germline CDR1 reads MDHEN; CDR2 reads SYDVKM. The CDR3 consists of 16 residues. Trimming removed 3 bases from V and 2 bases from J, with 17 bases in between. As DNA, the CDR3 is TGTGCCAGCAGTTTTGGGTGGGGGAACTACGCCTACGAGCAGTACTTC. Translating it yields CASSFGWGNYAYEQYF.

This chain uses TRBV15 with TRBJ2-7; TRBD2 agrees at 11 bases. Germline assignment: CDR1 LNHNV and CDR2 YYDKDF (reference sequence). V shed 3 bases and J 3 bases; nucleotides not matched to a gene: 4. This CDR3 has 15 residues. The CDR3 DNA reads TGTGCCACCAGCAGGACTAGCGGGAATATCTACGAGCAGTACTTC. It encodes CATSRTSGNIYEQYF.

This clonotype was counted between two and nine times. CDR3 in DNA: TGTGCCAGCAGCCGCACACTAGCGGGAGGCACCGGGGAGCTGTTTTTT. Protein product: CASSRTLAGGTGELFF. This sequence joins TRBV7-9 and TRBJ2-2, with 12 bases fitting TRBD2. Germline lookup yields CDR1 SEHNR and CDR2 FQNEAQ (reference sequence). The CDR3 totals 16 residues. The junction had 5 bases not matched to a gene; V was cut back by 5 bases and J by 4 bases.

The rearrangement uses TRBV4-3 and TRBJ1-2, with unresolved D. This CDR3 is built from 17 residues. Germline V CDR1 and CDR2: LGHNA, YSLEER. The V end lost 5 bases, the J end lost 0 bases, and 19 bases lay between the germline ends. CDR3 DNA sequence: TGCGCCAGCAGCTCCTGGACTCATAAATTGCCTAACTATGGCTACACCTTC. Translated, it gives CASSSWTHKLPNYGYTF.

This clonotype came up a few times. The chain couples TRBV29-1 to TRBJ2-1, with 8 bases aligning to TRBD1. The length of the CDR3 is 14 residues. Germline CDR1 and CDR2: SQVTM and ANQGSEA. V lost 8 bases and J lost 4; bases outside the gene matches: 10. The CDR3 sequence: CSTWTGNMYNEQFF. In DNA form, the CDR3 reads TGCAGCACCTGGACAGGGAACATGTACAATGAGCAGTTCTTC.

As to this clonotype: One junction end disagrees with the germline gene, perhaps due to a read error. The CDR3 bases are TGTGCCAGTAGTTTAATTCCAGGGAGAGGGGAGACCCAGTACTTC. Protein product: CASSLIPGRGETQYF. The chain uses TRBV12-3 or TRBV12-4 and TRBJ2-5, with D possibly called TRBD1 or TRBD2 (5 bases each). This CDR3 contains 15 residues.

The chain uses TRBV7-9 and TRBJ2-7; D is unclear. The J call may not be correct, given that the DNA end is closer to TRBJ2-5. The CDR3 is made up of 17 amino acids. CDR1 SEHNR and CDR2 FQNEAQ come from the germline V gene (reference sequence). This chain's CDR3 is CASSLLSSGYSQETQYF. The CDR3, as DNA: TGTGCCAGCAGCTTACTATCGTCCGGGTATTCCCAAGAGACCCAGTACTTC.

This clonotype occurred once. The rearrangement links TRBV12-3 or TRBV12-4 to TRBJ2-1; a weak D match, TRBD1 (5 bases). The CDR3 extends over 14 amino acids. Deletions cut 4 bases from V and 5 bases from J, with 12 bases between. The CDR3 sequence is CASSWGGGHNEQFF. CDR3 sequence (DNA): TGTGCCAGCAGTTGGGGCGGTGGCCACAATGAGCAGTTCTTC.

V and J are TRBV5-6 and TRBJ1-5, with a tentative D call TRBD1 (5 bases). The length of the CDR3 is 14 residues. Trimming shortened V by 0 bases and J by 7 bases, and 11 bases separated the two germline ends. Germline V gene lookup returns CDR1 SGHDT and CDR2 YYEEEE. In DNA form, the CDR3 reads TGTGCCAGCAGCTTGGGAGGGGTTTGGCAGCCCCAGCATTTT. Protein product: CASSLGGVWQPQHF.